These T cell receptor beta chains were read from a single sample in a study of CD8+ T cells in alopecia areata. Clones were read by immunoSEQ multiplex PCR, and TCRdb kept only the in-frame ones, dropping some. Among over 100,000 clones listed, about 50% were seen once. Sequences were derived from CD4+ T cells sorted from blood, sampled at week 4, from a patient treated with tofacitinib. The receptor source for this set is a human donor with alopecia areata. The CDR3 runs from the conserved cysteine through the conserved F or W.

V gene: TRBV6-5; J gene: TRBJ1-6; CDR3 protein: CASSPLGGGNSPLHF
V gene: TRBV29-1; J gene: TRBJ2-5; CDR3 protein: CSSSDGTTETQYF
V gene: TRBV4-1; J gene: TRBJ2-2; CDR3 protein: CASSQDSGGTTGELFF
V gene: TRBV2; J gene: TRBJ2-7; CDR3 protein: CASSPPPRGRSYEQYF
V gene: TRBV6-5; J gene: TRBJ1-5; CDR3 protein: CASSAPDVQPQHF
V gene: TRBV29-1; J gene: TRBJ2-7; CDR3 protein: CSVTPPQGEQYF
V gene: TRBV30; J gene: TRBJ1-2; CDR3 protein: CAWKFGTGLNYGYTF
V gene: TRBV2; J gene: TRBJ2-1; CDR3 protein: CASSATGSEQFF
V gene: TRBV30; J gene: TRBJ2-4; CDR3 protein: CAWTPAGQGYKNIQYF
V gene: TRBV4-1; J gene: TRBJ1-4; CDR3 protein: CASSQVARTANEKLFF
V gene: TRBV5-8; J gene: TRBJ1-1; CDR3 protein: CASSQPLKAFF
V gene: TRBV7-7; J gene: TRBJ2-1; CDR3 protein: CASSHLALRAEQFF
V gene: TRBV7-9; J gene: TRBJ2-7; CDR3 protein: CASSLEWDRSYEQYF
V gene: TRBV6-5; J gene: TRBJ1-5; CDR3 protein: CASSRTDSNQPQHF
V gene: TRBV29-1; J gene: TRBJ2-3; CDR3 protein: CSASSGTFSPPSRDTQYF
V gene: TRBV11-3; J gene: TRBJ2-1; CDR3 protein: CASSLAAGNEQFF
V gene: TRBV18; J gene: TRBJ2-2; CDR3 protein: CASSQFPGQGASGELFF
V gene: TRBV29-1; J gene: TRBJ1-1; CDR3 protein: CSVGGLMNTEAFF
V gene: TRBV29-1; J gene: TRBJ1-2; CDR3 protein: CSLGGYTF
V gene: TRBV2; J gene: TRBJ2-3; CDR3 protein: CASKQPASTDTQYF
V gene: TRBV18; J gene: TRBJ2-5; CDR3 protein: CASSRHRRDQETQYF
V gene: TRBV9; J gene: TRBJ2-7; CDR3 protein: CASSRSPWNEQYF
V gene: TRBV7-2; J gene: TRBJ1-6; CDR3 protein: CASSGRDRGNSPLHF
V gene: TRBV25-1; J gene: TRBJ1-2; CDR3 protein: CASSEWDRAIGYTF
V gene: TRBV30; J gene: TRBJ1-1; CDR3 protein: CAWSVKGAPEAFF
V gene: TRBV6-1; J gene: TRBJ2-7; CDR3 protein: CASSWGTDSYEQYF
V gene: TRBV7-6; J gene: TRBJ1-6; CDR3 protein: CASSSRANSPLHF
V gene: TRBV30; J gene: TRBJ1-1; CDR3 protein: CACHRLVNTEAFF